The 5 T cell receptor beta chains below all came from one sample that was sequenced in a study of T cell responses to AZD1222 COVID-19 vaccine. Clones were read by immunoSEQ multiplex PCR, and TCRdb kept only the in-frame ones, dropping some. The sample includes some 120,000 clones, 87% seen only once; the top ten take approximately 9.2%. The source material was peripheral blood, sampled on day 0 of AZD1222 vaccination. The receptors stem from an adult in good health.

This clone showed up just once. The V gene is TRBV5-1, the J gene TRBJ1-3, with D maybe TRBD1 (5 bases). Germline values: CDR1 SGHRS, CDR2 YFSETQ. The V end was cut by 4 bases, the J end by 4 bases, with 9 bases between. The CDR3 length is 13 residues. The CDR3 reads CASSTSGGNTIYF. CDR3 nucleotide sequence: TGCGCCAGCAGCACCTCAGGGGGAAACACCATATATTTT.

This chain links TRBV9 with TRBJ1-4; possible D gene TRBD1, 5 bases. Deletions cut 1 base from V and 5 bases from J, with 9 bases between. This CDR3 spans 14 amino acids. In germline, CDR1 is SGDLS, CDR2 YYNGEE. Here the CDR3 DNA reads TGTGCCAGCAGCGTATCGGGGGGAAATGAAAAACTGTTTTTT. Protein: CASSVSGGNEKLFF.

The chain joins TRBV5-1 to TRBJ2-3; 12 positions agree with TRBD2. V was pared by 8 bases and J by 2 bases, with 9 bases of the junction left unmatched. The CDR3 totals 16 residues. Germline V gene data show CDR1 as SGHRS and CDR2 as YFSETQ. The CDR3 DNA is TGCGCCAGTTCTAGCGGGGGGGCCTGGGACACAGATACGCAGTATTTT. Translated, it gives CASSSGGAWDTDTQYF.

The gene calls are TRBV4-1 and TRBJ1-2; D may be TRBD1 (6 bases). This CDR3 is 16 amino acids long. Trimming removed 2 bases from V and 4 bases from J, with 17 bases in between. Germline CDR1 reads MGHRA; CDR2 reads YSYEKL. CDR3 sequence: CASSQPKRGVFYGYTF. The CDR3 nucleotides are TGCGCCAGCAGCCAACCCAAAAGGGGGGTTTTCTATGGCTACACCTTC.

The chain is built from TRBV5-1 and TRBJ2-7; maybe TRBD2 (6 bases). Looked up from germline, CDR1 is SGHRS and CDR2 is YFSETQ. V dropped 3 bases and J dropped 2 bases, with 15 bases sitting between them. The CDR3 spans 15 residues. This CDR3 reads CASSSEGGAPYEQYF. In nucleotides, the CDR3 is TGCGCCAGCAGCTCCGAGGGCGGGGCTCCCTACGAGCAGTACTTC.